A single sample is the source of the 3 T cell receptor beta chains below, sequenced in a study of human T cells and chemical hapten exposure. From the RACE reads, TCRdb called clonotypes with MiXCR, one entry per CDR3 protein. The table records roughly 38,000 distinct CDR3 sequences, 12% of them present only once. Time point specified: pre-sensitization, week 0. Treatment noted: therapeutic diphenylcyclopropenone sensitization with weekly scalp DPC. Extraction of total RNA was performed on unfractionated whole blood. Sequencing was performed on whole blood, taken in connection with sensitization to the hapten diphenylcyclopropenone (DPC). The receptors derive from a woman aged 40 to 49 with alopecia areata. Some clones in this sample may be carry-over from other donors' samples.

The chain couples TRBV2 to TRBJ2-7; D remains ambiguous. Per the germline V gene, CDR1 is SNHLY and CDR2 is FYNNEI. The CDR3 is made up of 11 amino acids. The V and J ends lost 4 bases and 2 bases respectively, with 3 bases between them. The CDR3 sequence is CASSVTYEQYF. The CDR3 nucleotides are TGTGCCAGCAGTGTTACCTACGAGCAGTACTTC.

This clonotype was counted many times. The genes are TRBV7-8 and TRBJ2-1; D is possibly TRBD1 or TRBD2 (5 bases each). CDR3 length: 15 residues. The germline CDR1 and CDR2 sequences are SGHVS and FQNEAQ. Trimming left V 7 bases short and J 9 bases short, with 22 bases between. CDR3 protein: CASTPSSPRGSEQFF. CDR3 in DNA: TGTGCCAGCACCCCTAGTTCCCCCCGGGGCAGTGAGCAGTTCTTC. Full variable domain (outside the CDR3, taken from reference TRBV7-8 and TRBJ2-1): GAGVSQSPRYKVAKRGQDVALRCDPISGHVSLFWYQQALGQGPEFLTYFQNEAQLDKSGLPSDRFFAERPEGSVSTLKIQRTQQEDSAVYLCASTPSSPRGSEQFFGPGTRLTVL.

The chain's CDR3 is CASSLGWDTIYF. CDR3 in DNA: TGTGCCAGCAGTTTAGGCTGGGACACCATATATTTT. The rearrangement uses TRBV6-6 and TRBJ1-3; D remains unclear. CDR3 length: 12 residues. V was pared by 4 bases and J by 8 bases, with 9 bases between. CDR1 and CDR2 (germline): MNHNY, SVGAGI (reference sequence).